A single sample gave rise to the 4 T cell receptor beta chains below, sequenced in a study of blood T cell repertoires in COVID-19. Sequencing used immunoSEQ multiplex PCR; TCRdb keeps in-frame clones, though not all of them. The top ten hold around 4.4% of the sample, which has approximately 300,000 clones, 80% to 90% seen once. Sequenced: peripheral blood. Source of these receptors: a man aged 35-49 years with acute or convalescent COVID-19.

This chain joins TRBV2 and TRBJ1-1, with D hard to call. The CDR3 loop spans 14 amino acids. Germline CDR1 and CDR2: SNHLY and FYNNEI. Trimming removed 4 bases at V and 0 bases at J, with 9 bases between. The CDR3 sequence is CASSANSLNTEAFF. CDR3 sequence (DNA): TGTGCCAGCAGTGCGAACAGTTTGAACACTGAAGCTTTCTTT.

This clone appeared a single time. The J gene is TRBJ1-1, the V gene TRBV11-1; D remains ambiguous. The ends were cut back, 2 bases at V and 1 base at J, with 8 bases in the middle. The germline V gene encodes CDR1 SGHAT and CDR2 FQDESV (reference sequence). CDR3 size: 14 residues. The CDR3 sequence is CASSLSRANTEAFF. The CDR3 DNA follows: TGTGCCAGCAGCTTATCGAGGGCGAACACTGAAGCTTTCTTT.

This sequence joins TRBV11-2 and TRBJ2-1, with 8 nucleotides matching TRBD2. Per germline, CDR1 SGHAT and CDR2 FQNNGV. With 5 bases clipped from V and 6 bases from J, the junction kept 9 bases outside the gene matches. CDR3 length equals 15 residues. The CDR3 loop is CASSRVAGGLNEQFF. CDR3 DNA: TGTGCCAGCAGCCGGGTGGCGGGGGGACTCAATGAGCAGTTCTTC.

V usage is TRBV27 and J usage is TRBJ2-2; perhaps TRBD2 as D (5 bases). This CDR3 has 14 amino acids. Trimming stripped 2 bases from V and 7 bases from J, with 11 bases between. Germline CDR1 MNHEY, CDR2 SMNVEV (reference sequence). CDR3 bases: TGTGCCAGCAGTTTAGGAGGATGGAGCGGGGAGCTGTTTTTT. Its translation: CASSLGGWSGELFF.